This TCR beta chain was recorded in a study of CD8 T cells in ankylosing spondylitis. Overall study findings and caveats: The disease-linked clones had a CD8+ phenotype and low blood frequencies. From matched ankylosing spondylitis synovial fluid, disease-linked clones were reportedly recovered at significantly enriched levels.

Libraries for TCR beta were made by quantitative 5'-RACE with molecular barcodes. From the 5' RACE reads, TCRdb called clonotypes with MiXCR, one entry per CDR3 protein. The table includes hundreds of thousands of distinct CDR3 sequences, roughly 8.2% detected once. The germline V gene has CDR1 DFQATT and CDR2 SNEGSKA (reference sequence). This CDR3 has 16 amino acids. Trimming cost V 0 bases and J 7 bases; bases outside gene matches: 14. This clonotype was observed many times. Antigen: not known. The chain links TRBV20-1 to TRBJ2-7, with 8 bases aligning to TRBD2. The sequencing sample was made of blood, either unsorted or a sorted T cell fraction (not recorded which). This sequence was found in a female donor with ankylosing spondylitis or in good health (not recorded which). The DNA of the CDR3 is TGCAGTGCTAGAGATGTGAGCGGGAGCCCCGGGGGAGAGCAGTACTTC. This translates into CSARDVSGSPGGEQYF.